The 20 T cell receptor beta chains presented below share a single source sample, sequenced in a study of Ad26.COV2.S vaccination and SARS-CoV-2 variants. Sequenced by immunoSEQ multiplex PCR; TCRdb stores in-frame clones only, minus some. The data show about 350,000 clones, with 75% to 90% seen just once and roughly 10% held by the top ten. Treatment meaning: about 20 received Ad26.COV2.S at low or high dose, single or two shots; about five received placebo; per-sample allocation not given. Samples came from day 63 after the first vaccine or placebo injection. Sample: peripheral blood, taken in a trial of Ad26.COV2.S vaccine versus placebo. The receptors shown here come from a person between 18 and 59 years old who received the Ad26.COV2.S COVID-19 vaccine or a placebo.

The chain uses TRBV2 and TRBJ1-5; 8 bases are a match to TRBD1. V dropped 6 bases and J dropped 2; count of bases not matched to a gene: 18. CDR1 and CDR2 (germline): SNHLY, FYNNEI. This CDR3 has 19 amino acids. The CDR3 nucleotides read TGTGCCAGCAGCAGCGGACAGGGAAGAAGGGCTACGCGCAATCAGCCCCAGCATTTT. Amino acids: CASSSGQGRRATRNQPQHF.

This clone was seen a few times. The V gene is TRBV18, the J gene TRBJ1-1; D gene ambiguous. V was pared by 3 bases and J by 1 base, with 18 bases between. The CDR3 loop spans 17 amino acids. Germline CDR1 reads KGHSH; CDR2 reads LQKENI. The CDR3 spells CASSPAEGGWGNTEAFF. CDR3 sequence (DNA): TGTGCCAGCTCACCGGCTGAAGGAGGGTGGGGGAACACTGAAGCTTTCTTT.

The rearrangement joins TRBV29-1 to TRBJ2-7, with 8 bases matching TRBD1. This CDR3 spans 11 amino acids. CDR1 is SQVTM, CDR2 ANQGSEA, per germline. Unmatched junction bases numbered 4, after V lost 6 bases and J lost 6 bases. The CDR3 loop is CSVADRGEQYF. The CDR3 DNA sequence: TGCAGCGTCGCCGACAGGGGCGAGCAGTACTTC.

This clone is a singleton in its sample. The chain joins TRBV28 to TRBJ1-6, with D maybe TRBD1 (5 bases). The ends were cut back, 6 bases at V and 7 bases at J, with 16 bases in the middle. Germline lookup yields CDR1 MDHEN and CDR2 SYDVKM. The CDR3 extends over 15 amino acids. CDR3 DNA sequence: TGTGCCAGCAGCCCCCGTGGCAGGGCAAATTCACCCCTCCACTTT. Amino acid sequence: CASSPRGRANSPLHF.

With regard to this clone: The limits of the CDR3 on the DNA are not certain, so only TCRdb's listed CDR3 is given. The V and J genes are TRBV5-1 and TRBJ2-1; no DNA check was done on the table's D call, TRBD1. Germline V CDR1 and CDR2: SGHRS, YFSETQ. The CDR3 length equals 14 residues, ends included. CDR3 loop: CASSFGQGNGEQFF.

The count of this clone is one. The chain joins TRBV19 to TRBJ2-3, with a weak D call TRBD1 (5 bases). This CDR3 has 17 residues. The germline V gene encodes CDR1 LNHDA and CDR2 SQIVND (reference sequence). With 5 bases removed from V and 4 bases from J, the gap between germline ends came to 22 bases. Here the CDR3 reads CASSQYRAGKYADTQYF. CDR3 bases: TGTGCCAGTAGTCAGTATAGGGCAGGGAAGTACGCAGATACGCAGTATTTT.

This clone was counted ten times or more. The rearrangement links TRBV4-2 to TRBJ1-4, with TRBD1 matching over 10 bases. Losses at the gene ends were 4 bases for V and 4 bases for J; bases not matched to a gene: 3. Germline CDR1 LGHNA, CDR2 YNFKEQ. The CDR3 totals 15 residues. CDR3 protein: CASSLGTGDNEKLFF. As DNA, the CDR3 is TGTGCCAGCAGCCTCGGGACAGGGGATAATGAAAAACTGTTTTTT.

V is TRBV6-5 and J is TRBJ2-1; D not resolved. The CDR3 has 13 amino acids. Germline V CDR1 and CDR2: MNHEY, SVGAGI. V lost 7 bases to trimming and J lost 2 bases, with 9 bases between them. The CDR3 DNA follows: TGTGCCAGCAAACGAGCTCCCTACAATGAGCAGTTCTTC. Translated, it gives CASKRAPYNEQFF.

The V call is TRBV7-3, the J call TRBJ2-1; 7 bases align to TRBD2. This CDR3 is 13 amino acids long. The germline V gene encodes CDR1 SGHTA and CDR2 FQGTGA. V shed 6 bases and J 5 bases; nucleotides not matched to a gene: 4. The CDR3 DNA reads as TGTGCCAGCAGACCTAGCGGAGACAATGAGCAGTTCTTC. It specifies CASRPSGDNEQFF.

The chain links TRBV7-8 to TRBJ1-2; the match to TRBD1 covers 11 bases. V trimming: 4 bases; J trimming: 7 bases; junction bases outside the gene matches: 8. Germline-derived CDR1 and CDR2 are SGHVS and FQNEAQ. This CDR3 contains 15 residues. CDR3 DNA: TGTGCCAGCAGCTCCGGGACAGGGGGAGGTTTTGGCTACACCTTC. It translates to CASSSGTGGGFGYTF.

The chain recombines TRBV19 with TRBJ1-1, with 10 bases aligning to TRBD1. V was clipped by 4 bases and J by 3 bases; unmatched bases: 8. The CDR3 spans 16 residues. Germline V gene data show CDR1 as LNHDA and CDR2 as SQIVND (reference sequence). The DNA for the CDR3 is TGTGCCAGTAGTACGGGTCGACAGGGGGCGGACACTGAAGCTTTCTTT. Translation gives CASSTGRQGADTEAFF.

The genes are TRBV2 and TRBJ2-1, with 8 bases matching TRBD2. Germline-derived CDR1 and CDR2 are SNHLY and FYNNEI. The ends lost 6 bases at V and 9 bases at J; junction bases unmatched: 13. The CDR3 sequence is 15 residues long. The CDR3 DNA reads TGTGCCAGCAGGGAGCGGGGGTCATTTCATAGTGAGCAGTTCTTC. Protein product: CASRERGSFHSEQFF.

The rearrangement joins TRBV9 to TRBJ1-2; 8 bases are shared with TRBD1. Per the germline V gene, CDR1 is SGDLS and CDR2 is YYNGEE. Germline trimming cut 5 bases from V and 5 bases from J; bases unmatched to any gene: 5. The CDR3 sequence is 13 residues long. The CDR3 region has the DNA TGTGCCAGCAGAACTACAGGGGGGTATGGCTACACCTTC. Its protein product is CASRTTGGYGYTF.

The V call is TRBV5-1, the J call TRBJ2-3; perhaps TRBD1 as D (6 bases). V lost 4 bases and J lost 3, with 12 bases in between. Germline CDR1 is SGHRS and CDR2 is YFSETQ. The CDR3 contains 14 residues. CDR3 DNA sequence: TGCGCCAGCAGCGGTGGGGGCCGGACAGATACGCAGTATTTT. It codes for CASSGGGRTDTQYF. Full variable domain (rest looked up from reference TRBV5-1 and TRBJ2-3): KAGVTQTPRYLIKTRGQQVTLSCSPISGHRSVSWYQQTPGQGLQFLFEYFSETQRNKGNFPGRFSGRQFSNSRSEMNVSTLELGDSALYLCASSGGGRTDTQYFGPGTRLTVL.

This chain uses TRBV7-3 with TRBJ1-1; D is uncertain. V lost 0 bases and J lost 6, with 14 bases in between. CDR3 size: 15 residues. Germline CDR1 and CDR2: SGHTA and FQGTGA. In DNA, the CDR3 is TGTGCCAGCAGCTTAACGTCGGCCGCGGGCGCTGAAGCTTTCTTT. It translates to CASSLTSAAGAEAFF.

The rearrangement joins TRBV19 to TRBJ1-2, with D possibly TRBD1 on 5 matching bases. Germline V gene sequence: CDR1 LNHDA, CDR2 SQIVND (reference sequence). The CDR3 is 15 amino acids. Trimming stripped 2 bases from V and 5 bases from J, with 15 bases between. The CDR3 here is CASSIFGAALYGYTF. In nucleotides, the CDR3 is TGTGCCAGTAGTATATTTGGGGCAGCTCTATATGGCTACACCTTC.

The CDR3 loop reads CASSIGAGPYEQYF. The CDR3 coding sequence is TGTGCCAGTAGTATCGGGGCAGGGCCCTACGAGCAGTACTTC. The genes are TRBV19 and TRBJ2-7, with D perhaps TRBD1 or TRBD2 (5 bases each). The CDR3 length is 14 residues. Between the trimmed V and J ends, which lost 3 bases and 2 bases, there was a span of 11 bases. The germline CDR1 and CDR2 sequences are LNHDA and SQIVND (reference sequence).

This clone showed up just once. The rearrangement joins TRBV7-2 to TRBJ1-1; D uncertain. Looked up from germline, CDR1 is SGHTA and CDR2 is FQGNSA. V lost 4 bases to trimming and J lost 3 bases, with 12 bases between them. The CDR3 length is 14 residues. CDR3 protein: CASSSRVADTEAFF. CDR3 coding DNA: TGTGCCAGCAGCTCAAGGGTAGCTGACACTGAAGCTTTCTTT. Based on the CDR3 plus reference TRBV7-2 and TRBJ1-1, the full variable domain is GAGVSQSPSNKVTEKGKDVELRCDPISGHTALYWYRQSLGQGLEFLIYFQGNSAPDKSGLPSDRFSAERTGGSVSTLTIQRTQQEDSAVYLCASSSRVADTEAFFGQGTRLTVV.

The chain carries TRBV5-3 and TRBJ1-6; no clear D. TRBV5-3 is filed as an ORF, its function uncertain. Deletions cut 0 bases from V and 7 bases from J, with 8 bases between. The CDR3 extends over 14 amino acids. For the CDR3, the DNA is TGTGCCAGAAGCTTGGAACTGACGAATTCACCCCTCCACTTT. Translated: CARSLELTNSPLHF.

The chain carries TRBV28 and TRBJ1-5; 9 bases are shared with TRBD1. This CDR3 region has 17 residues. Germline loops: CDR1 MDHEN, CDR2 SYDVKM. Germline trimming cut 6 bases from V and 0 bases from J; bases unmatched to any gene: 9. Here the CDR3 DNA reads TGTGCCAGCAGGAACCGGGACAGGGCCTATAGCAATCAGCCCCAGCATTTT. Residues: CASRNRDRAYSNQPQHF.